The source of this TCR beta chain is a study of cytomegalovirus exposure and HLA in healthy donors. Study results and limitations: TRBV6-2, TRBV6-3 and some other V segments were unresolvable in 87-base-pair reads. According to an earlier analysis, most TCR beta V segments yielded productive rearrangements about 87% or about 30% of the time. Analyses of presence/absence relied on an assumption of roughly uniform sequencing depth across donors.

V lost 3 bases and J lost 8, with 12 bases in between. The germline CDR1 and CDR2 sequences are SGHDT and YYEEEE. The CDR3 consists of 14 residues. 13 Jbeta primers and 60 Vbeta primers were used for the PCR. Libraries were prepared by immunoSEQ multiplex PCR; TCRdb keeps only in-frame clonotypes and omits some of them. The sample lists approximately 190,000 clones; approximately 84% were seen once. About this clone: The antigen remains unidentified.

The source of this sequence is a man aged 50 to 60 in good health and CMV-seronegative. The chain combines TRBV5-6 with TRBJ1-6, with a weak D call TRBD1 (6 bases). The source material was PBMCs. The DNA of the CDR3 is TGTGCCAGCAGCTCAGGGGTCAGGGATTCACCCCTCCACTTT. Its translation is CASSSGVRDSPLHF.